The subject of this entry is one T cell receptor (beta chain). The clone's antigen remains unknown. The sample holds no much larger clone one base away, and base qualities are not on file. After removal of 5 bases from V and 9 bases from J, the junction retains 6 bases not matched to a gene. CDR1 and CDR2, per the germline V gene, are SGHRS and YFSETQ. The cysteine opens and the phenylalanine closes a CDR3 of 14 amino acids. The read is trimmed to its CDR3 DNA, 42 bases read in frame from base 1. This entry comes from a study of blood T cell repertoires in COVID-19 (TCRdb year 2020). Looking at the study overall: The collaborator samples originated in the United States, Italy and Spain and spanned the acute and convalescent phases of COVID-19. The prospective study material was composed of cDNA or gDNA derived from T cells, B-cell-depleted T cells, or PBMCs. A de-identified subject ID, COVID-19 status, age in years and sex were almost always included in the sample metadata. The samples were drawn from two sources: the first 160 participants of the ongoing ImmuneRACE study, and 1,200 or so subjects contributed by 6 global collaborators. Where available, HLA class I and class II types were taken from metadata supplied by the sample provider and were not determined by assay-based typing. The repertoires were made available in a free public database intended to serve as a resource for research on the immune response to SARS-CoV-2. Deeply sampled blood TCRbeta repertoires from subjects exposed to, actively infected with, or recovered from COVID-19 were included in the dataset.

What the study reported, not specific to this receptor: Clinical and demographic metadata were provided uncurated, with the amount varying by source and participant.

Each collaborating institution followed its own protocols to collect whole blood in K2EDTA tubes. For TCRbeta analysis, collaborators shipped samples in one of three forms: frozen whole blood, isolated PBMCs, or DNA extracted from either of those sample types. TCRbeta CDR3 regions were amplified from genomic DNA by means of the immunoSEQ Assay, a bias-controlled multiplex PCR. Processing in the source paper ran as follows. The number of nucleated cells in each sample was estimated from the amplification of reference gene primers within the assay. To quantify the absolute abundance of each unique TCRbeta CDR3 rearrangement, sequence reads were collapsed and filtered. For each sample, productive Simpson clonality was calculated as the square root of Simpson's diversity index across productive rearrangements. This is the immuneACCESS table as TCRdb keeps it, with only in-frame sequences that have V and J called. A part of the clones is gone; compared with another copy, unresolved V genes explain less than half, and the rest is unexplained. V and J calls and clone size come straight from that table; D and trimming were deduced from the DNA. The sample table holds roughly 200,000 clones, of which just over 85% were seen once. Of the sample, approximately 6% is held by the ten largest clones.

The sequence derives from a man older than 75 with acute or convalescent COVID-19. The specimen was peripheral blood. The chain links TRBV5-1 with TRBJ1-6; 9 middle bases align to TRBD1. The DNA sequence is as follows: TGCGCCAGCAGGGAGGACAGGGGAACTTCACCCCTCCACTTT. Translated, it reads CASREDRGTSPLHF.